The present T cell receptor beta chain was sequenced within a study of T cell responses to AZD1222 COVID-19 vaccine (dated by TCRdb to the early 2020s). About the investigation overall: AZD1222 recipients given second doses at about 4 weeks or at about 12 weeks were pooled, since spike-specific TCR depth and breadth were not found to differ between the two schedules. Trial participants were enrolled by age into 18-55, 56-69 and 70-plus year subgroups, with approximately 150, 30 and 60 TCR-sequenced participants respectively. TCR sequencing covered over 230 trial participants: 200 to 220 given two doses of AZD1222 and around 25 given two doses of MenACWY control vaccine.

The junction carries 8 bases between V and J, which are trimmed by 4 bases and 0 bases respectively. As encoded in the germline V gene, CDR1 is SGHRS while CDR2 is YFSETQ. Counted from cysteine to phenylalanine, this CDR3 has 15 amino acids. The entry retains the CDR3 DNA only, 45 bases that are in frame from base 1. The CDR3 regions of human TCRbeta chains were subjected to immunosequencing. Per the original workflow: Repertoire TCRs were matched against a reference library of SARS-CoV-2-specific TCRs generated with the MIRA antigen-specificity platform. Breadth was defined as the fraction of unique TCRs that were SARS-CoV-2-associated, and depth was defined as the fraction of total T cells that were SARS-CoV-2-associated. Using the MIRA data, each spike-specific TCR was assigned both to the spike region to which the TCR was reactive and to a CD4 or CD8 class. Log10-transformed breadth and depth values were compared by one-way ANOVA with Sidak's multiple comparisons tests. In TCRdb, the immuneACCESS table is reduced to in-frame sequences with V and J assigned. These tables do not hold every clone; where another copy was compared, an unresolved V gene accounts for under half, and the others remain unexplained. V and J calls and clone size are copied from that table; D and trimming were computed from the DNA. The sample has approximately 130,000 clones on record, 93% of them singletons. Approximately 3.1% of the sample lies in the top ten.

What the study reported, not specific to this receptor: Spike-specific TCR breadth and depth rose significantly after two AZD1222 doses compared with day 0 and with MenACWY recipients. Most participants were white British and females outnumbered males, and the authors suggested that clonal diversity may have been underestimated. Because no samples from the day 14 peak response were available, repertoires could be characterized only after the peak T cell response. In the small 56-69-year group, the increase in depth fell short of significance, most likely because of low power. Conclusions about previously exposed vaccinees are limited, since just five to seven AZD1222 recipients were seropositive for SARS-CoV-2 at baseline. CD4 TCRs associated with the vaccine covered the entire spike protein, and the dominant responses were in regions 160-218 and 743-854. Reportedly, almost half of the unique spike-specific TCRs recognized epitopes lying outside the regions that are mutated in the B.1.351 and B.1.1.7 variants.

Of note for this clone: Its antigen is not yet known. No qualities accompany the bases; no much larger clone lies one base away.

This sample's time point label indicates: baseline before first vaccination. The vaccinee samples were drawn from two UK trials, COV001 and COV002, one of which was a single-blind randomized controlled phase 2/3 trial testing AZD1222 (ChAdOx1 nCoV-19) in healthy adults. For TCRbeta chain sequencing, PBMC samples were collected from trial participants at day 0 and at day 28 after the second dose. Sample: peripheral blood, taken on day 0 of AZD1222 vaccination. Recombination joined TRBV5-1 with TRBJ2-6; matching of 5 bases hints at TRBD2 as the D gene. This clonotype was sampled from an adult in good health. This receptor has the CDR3 CASSTEDSGANVLTF. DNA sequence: TGCGCCAGCAGCACGGAGGACTCTGGGGCCAACGTCCTGACTTTC.